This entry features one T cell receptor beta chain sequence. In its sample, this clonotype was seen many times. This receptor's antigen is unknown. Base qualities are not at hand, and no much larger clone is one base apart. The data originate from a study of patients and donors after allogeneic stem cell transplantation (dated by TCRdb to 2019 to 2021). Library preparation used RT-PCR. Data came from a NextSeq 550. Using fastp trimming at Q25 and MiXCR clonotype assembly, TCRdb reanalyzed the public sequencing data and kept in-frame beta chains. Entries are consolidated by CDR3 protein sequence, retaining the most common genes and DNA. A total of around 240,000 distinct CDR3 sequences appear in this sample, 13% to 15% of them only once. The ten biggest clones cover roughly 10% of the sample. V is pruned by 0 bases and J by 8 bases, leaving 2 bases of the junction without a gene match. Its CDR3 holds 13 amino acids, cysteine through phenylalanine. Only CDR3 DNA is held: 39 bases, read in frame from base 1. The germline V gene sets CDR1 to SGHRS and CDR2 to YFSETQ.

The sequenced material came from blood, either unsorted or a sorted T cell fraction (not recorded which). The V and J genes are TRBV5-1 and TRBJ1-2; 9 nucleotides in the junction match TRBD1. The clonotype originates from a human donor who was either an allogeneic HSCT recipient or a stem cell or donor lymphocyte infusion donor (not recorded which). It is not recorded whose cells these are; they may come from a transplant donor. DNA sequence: TGCGCCAGCAGCTTGGGACAGGGGGTCGGCTACACCTTC. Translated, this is CASSLGQGVGYTF. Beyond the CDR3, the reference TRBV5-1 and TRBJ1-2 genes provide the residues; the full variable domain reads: KAGVTQTPRYLIKTRGQQVTLSCSPISGHRSVSWYQQTPGQGLQFLFEYFSETQRNKGNFPGRFSGRQFSNSRSEMNVSTLELGDSALYLCASSLGQGVGYTFGSGTRLTVV.